The clone carrying this T cell receptor (beta chain) was picked up a small number of times. CDR3 length equals 17 residues. Per germline, CDR1 SGHTS and CDR2 YDEGEE. V lost 4 bases and J lost 0; bases outside the gene matches: 11. Per the original data handling: Counts of nucleated cells, estimated from reference gene primer amplification, were obtained. Profiling relied on immunoSEQ multiplex PCR, and the TCRdb table lists in-frame clones only, not all of them. V, J and clone size are those of that table, while D and trimming were read from the DNA. The data hold approximately 130,000 clones, with 80% observed a single time. The data belong to a study of blood T cell repertoires in COVID-19. Turning to the study itself: The samples span acute and convalescent COVID-19 from the United States, Italy and Spain. Sources were T cells, B-cell-depleted T cells, or PBMCs; the material itself was cDNA or gDNA.

The clonotype comes from a human donor in a cohort sampled during active COVID-19. The specimen was peripheral blood. This chain links TRBV5-8 with TRBJ2-7; 9 bases are shared with TRBD2. CDR3 coding DNA: TGTGCCAGCAGCAACCCCGGGCGACTAGCGGTCTCCTACGAGCAGTACTTC. It codes for CASSNPGRLAVSYEQYF.